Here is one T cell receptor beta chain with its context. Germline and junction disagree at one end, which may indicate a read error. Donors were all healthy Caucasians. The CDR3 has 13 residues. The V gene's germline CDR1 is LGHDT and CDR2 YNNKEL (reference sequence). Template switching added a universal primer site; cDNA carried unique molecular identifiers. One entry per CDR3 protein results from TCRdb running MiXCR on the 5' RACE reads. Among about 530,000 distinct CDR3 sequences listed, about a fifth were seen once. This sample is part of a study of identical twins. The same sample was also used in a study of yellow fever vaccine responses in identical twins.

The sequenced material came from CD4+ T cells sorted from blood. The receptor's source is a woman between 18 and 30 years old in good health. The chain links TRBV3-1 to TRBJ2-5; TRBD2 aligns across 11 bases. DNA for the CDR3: TGTGCCAGCAGCCAAGGACTAGCGGGGCGCTCCAGCTTC. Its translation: CASSQGLAGRSSF.